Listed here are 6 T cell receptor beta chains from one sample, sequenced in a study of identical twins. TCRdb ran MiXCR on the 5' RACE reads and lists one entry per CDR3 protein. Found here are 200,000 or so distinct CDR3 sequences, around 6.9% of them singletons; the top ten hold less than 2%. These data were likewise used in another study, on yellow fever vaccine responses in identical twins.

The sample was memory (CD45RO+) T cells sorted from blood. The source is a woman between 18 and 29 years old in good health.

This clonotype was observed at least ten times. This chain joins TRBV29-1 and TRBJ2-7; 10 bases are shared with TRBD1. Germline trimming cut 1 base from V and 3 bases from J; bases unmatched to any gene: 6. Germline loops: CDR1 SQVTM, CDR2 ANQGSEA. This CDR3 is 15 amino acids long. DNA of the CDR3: TGCAGCGTTGAAGGGACAGGGGGAAGCTTCTACGAGCAGTACTTC. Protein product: CSVEGTGGSFYEQYF.

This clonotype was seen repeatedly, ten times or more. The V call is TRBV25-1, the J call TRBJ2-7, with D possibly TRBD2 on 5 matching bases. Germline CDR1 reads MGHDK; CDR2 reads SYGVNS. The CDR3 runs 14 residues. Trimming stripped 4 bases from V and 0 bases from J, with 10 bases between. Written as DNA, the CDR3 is TGTGCCAGCAGTGGTACCGGGAACTCCTACGAGCAGTACTTC. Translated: CASSGTGNSYEQYF.

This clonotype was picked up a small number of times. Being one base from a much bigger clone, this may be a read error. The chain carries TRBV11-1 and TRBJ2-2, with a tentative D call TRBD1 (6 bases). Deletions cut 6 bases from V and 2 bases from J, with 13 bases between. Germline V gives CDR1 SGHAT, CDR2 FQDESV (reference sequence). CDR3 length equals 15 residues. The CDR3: CASRTGTLNTGELFF. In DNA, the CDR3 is TGTGCCAGCAGAACCGGGACACTAAACACCGGGGAGCTGTTTTTT.

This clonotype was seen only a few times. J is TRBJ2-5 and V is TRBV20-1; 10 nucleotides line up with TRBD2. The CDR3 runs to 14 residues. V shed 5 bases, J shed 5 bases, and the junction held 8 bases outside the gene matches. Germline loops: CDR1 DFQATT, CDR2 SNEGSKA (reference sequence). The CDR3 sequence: CSAALAGVGETQYF. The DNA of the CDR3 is TGCAGTGCTGCCCTAGCGGGAGTCGGGGAGACCCAGTACTTC.

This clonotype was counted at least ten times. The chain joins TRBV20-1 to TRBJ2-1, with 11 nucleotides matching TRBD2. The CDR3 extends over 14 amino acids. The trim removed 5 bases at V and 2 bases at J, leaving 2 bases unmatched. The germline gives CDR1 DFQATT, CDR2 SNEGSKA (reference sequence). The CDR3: CSAHSGGAYNEQFF. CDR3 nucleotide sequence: TGCAGTGCTCATAGCGGGGGGGCCTACAATGAGCAGTTCTTC.

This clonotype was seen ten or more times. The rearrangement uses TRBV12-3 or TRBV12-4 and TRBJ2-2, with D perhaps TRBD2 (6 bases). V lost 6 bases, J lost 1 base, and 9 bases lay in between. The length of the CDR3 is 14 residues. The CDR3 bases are TGTGCCAGCAGCCCGGGGGAGAACACCGGGGAGCTGTTTTTT. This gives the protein CASSPGENTGELFF.